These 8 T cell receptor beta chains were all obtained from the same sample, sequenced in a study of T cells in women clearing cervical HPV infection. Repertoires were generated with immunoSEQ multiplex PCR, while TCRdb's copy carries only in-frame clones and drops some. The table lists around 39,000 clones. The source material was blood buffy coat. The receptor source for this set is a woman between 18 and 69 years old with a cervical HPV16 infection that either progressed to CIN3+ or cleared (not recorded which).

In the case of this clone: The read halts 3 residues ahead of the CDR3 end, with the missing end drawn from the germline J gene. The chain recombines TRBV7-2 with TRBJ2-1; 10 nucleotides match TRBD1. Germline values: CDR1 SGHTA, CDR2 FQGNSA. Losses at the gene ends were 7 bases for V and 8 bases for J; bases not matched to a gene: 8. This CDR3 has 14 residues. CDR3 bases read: TGTGCCAGCATCCTGGACAGGGGGGGGGATGAG. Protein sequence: CASILDRGGDE. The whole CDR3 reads CASILDRGGDEQFF.

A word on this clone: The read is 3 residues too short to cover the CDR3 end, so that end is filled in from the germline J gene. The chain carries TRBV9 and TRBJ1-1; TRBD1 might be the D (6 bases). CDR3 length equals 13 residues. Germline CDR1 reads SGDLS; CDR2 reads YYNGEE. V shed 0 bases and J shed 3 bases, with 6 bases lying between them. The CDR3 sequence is CASSVDRDTEAFF. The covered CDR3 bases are TGTGCCAGCAGCGTAGACAGGGACACTGAA.

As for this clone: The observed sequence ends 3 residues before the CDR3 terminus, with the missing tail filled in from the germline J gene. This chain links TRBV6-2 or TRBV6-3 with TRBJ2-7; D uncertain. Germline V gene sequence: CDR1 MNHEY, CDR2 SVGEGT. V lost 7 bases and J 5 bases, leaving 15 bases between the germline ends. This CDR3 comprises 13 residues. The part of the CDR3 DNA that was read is TGTGCCAGCACTCAACCTCCGAAGGACGAG. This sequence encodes CASTQPPKDE. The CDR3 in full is CASTQPPKDEQYF.

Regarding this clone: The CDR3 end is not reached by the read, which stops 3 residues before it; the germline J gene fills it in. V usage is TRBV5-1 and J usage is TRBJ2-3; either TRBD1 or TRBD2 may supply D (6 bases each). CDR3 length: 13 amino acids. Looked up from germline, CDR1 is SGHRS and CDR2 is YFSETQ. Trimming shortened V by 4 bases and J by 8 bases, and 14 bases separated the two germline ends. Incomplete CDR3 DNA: TGCGCCAGCAGCGAGGGGGTGGAGGGTACG. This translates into CASSEGVEGT. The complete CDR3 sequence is CASSEGVEGTQYF.

The CDR3 is CASSQGQGALTGANVLTF. CDR3 DNA (partial): TGTGCCAGCAGCCAAGGACAGGGGGCTTTAACTGGGGCCAACGTC. The chain is built from TRBV4-2 and TRBJ2-6; 10 bases are shared with TRBD1. Read sequence stops 3 residues before the CDR3 end, and the germline J gene provides the missing end. V was clipped by 1 base and J by 2 bases; unmatched bases: 5. The CDR3 runs to 18 residues. CDR1 is LGHNA, CDR2 YNFKEQ, per germline.

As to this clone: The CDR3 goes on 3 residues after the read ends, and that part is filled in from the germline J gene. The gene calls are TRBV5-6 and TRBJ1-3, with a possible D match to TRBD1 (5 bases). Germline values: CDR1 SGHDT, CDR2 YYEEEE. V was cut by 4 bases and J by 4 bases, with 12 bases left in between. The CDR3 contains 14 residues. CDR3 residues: CASSPDIRGNTIYF. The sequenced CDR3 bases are TGTGCCAGCAGCCCGGACATTCGAGGAAACACC.

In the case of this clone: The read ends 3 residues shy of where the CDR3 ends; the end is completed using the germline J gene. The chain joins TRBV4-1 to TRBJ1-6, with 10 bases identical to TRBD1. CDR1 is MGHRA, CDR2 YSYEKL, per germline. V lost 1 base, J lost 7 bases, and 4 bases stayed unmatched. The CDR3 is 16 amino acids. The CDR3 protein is CASSQAGTGENSPLHF. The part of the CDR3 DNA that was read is TGCGCCAGCAGCCAAGCCGGGACAGGGGAGAATTCACCC.

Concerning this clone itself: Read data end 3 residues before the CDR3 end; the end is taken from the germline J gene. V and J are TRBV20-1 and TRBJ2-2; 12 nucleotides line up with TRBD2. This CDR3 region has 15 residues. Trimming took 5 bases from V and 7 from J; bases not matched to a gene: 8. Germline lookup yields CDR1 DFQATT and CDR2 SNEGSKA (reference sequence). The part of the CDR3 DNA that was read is TGCAGTGCTGAACCTAGCGGGGGGGCGAACGGGGAG. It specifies CSAEPSGGANGE. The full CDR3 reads CSAEPSGGANGELFF.